What follows are 22 T cell receptor beta chains derived from one specimen sequenced in a study of EBV T-cell therapy then PD-1 blockade in nasopharyngeal carcinoma. The assay was immunoSEQ multiplex PCR, and TCRdb's table has in-frame clones only and misses some. The sample lists about 23,000 clones, over 75% occurring once. The antigens these receptors bind are not known. Sample treatment: AdE1-LMPpoly-expanded autologous EBV-specific T-cell therapy followed by anti-PD-1 nivolumab. The sequences come from CD8+ T cells from blood, collected at roughly day 61 from a patient whose treatment included autologous EBV-specific T cells and nivolumab. The receptors were sampled from a man aged 40-49 years with nasopharyngeal carcinoma.

The V gene is TRBV6-2 or TRBV6-3, the J gene TRBJ2-3; 7 positions agree with TRBD2. This CDR3 is built from 15 residues. Germline V gene data show CDR1 as MNHEY and CDR2 as SVGEGT. Trimming at V came to 6 bases and at J to 2 bases, leaving 8 bases not matched to a gene. The CDR3 sequence: CASSPGGMDTDTQYF. The CDR3 DNA follows: TGTGCCAGCAGCCCGGGGGGAATGGACACAGATACGCAGTATTTT.

The rearrangement links TRBV5-6 to TRBJ2-1; D unresolved. The CDR3 consists of 16 residues. V shed 0 bases and J shed 0 bases, with 10 bases lying between them. The V gene's germline CDR1 is SGHDT and CDR2 YYEEEE. The CDR3 nucleotides are TGTGCCAGCAGCTTGGAAACGAGCGTCTCCTACAATGAGCAGTTCTTC. Amino acids: CASSLETSVSYNEQFF.

The chain is built from TRBV29-1 and TRBJ2-5, with D perhaps matching TRBD1 (5 bases). The CDR3 has 15 residues. The ends were cut back, 3 bases at V and 1 base at J, with 15 bases in the middle. Looked up from germline, CDR1 is SQVTM and CDR2 is ANQGSEA. The CDR3 DNA reads as TGCAGCGTTGAGGGTTTGGCAGGGTTCCAAGAGACCCAGTACTTC. It translates to CSVEGLAGFQETQYF.

This chain links TRBV4-3 with TRBJ2-3; 9 positions agree with TRBD2. This CDR3 spans 16 amino acids. Germline assignment: CDR1 LGHNA and CDR2 YSLEER. V dropped 4 bases and J dropped 3; count of bases not matched to a gene: 8. CDR3 nucleotides: TGCGCCAGCAGCCGTGAAATAGCGGGGGTAACAGATACGCAGTATTTT. Translated, it gives CASSREIAGVTDTQYF.

By its share, this clone is medium-sized (0.01 to 0.1%). The chain joins TRBV5-1 to TRBJ2-1; 10 bases align to TRBD2. The V gene end was trimmed by 7 bases and the J gene end by 7 bases; junction bases not matched to a gene: 11. Germline CDR1 SGHRS, CDR2 YFSETQ. CDR3 length equals 15 residues. This CDR3 is CASSGGLAGENEQFF. The CDR3 DNA reads as TGCGCCAGCTCCGGTGGGCTAGCGGGGGAGAATGAGCAGTTCTTC.

The CDR3 spells CASSQEKGGADTQYF. In DNA, the CDR3 is TGTGCCAGCAGCCAAGAGAAAGGGGGCGCAGATACGCAGTATTTT. The chain carries TRBV4-2 and TRBJ2-3; 7 nucleotides line up with TRBD1. CDR3 length: 15 residues. J gave up 4 bases and V 0 bases, and 4 bases lay outside the gene matches. Germline V gives CDR1 LGHNA, CDR2 YNFKEQ.

The rearrangement uses TRBV7-2 and TRBJ1-2; the match to TRBD1 covers 9 bases. The CDR3 consists of 15 residues. V was pared by 0 bases and J by 4 bases, with 3 bases of the junction left unmatched. Germline V gene sequence: CDR1 SGHTA, CDR2 FQGNSA. Written as DNA, the CDR3 is TGTGCCAGCAGCTTAGCACAGGGGGCGGGCTATGGCTACACCTTC. It encodes CASSLAQGAGYGYTF.

This rearrangement joins TRBV2 to TRBJ2-2; the D is unclear. V was shortened by 3 bases and J by 6 bases, with 14 bases between the two germline ends. This CDR3 contains 15 residues. Germline CDR1 SNHLY, CDR2 FYNNEI. The CDR3 DNA reads TGTGCCAGCAGTGAGGGGTACCACTCCGCCGGGGAGCTGTTTTTT. Translation: CASSEGYHSAGELFF. Filled out from reference TRBV2 and TRBJ2-2, the complete variable domain reads EPEVTQTPSHQVTQMGQEVILRCVPISNHLYFYWYRQILGQKVEFLVSFYNNEISEKSEIFDDQFSVERPDGSNFTLKIRSTKLEDSAMYFCASSEGYHSAGELFFGEGSRLTVL.

The chain has TRBV7-9 and TRBJ1-1; D might be TRBD1 (6 bases). The CDR3 has 14 amino acids. Germline V lookup: CDR1 SEHNR, CDR2 FQNEAQ (reference sequence). V lost 5 bases and J lost 2, with 12 bases in between. The CDR3 loop is CASSTLQGNTEAFF. Here the CDR3 DNA reads TGTGCCAGCAGCACTTTACAGGGAAACACTGAAGCTTTCTTT.

Concerning this clone: This CDR3 is also generated by other DNA sequences in the sample. V is TRBV6-4 and J is TRBJ2-2; D assignment may be TRBD1 or TRBD2 (5 bases each). V lost 2 bases to trimming and J lost 3 bases, with 7 bases between them. CDR3 length: 14 residues. Germline V CDR1 and CDR2: MRHNA, SNTAGT. The CDR3 region has the DNA TGTGCCAGCAGTGACGGGACCCACACCGGGGAGCTGTTTTTT. Its protein is CASSDGTHTGELFF.

The chain carries TRBV6-5 and TRBJ2-7; 7 nucleotides line up with TRBD1. The CDR3 is 14 amino acids. Germline values: CDR1 MNHEY, CDR2 SVGAGI. J was trimmed by 3 bases and V by 5 bases; bases with no gene match: 7. CDR3 region: CASSRDSPVYEQYF. Written as DNA, the CDR3 is TGTGCCAGCAGTAGGGACAGCCCTGTCTACGAGCAGTACTTC.

This chain links TRBV28 with TRBJ1-4; D perhaps matches TRBD1 (6 bases). The V end was cut by 7 bases, the J end by 3 bases, with 12 bases between. The germline V gene encodes CDR1 MDHEN and CDR2 SYDVKM. The CDR3 is 14 residues long. CDR3 sequence: CASKIGGSNEKLFF. Written as DNA, the CDR3 is TGTGCCAGCAAAATAGGGGGTTCTAATGAAAAACTGTTTTTT.

The chain is built from TRBV4-3 and TRBJ2-3, with a tentative D call TRBD1 (5 bases). Germline V gene data show CDR1 as LGHNA and CDR2 as YSLEER. V lost 0 bases and J lost 3, with 10 bases in between. The CDR3 totals 15 residues. In DNA, the CDR3 is TGCGCCAGCAGCCAAGACAGGGAAGTAACAGATACGCAGTATTTT. Encoded protein: CASSQDREVTDTQYF.

This chain connects TRBV27 to TRBJ1-5; the match to TRBD1 covers 7 bases. J lost 6 bases, V lost 5 bases, and 4 bases had no gene match. CDR1 and CDR2 from the germline V gene are MNHEY and SMNVEV (reference sequence). The CDR3 loop spans 13 amino acids. The CDR3 coding sequence is TGTGCCAGCAGTGCAGGGGGTGGTCAGCCCCAGCATTTT. Protein product: CASSAGGGQPQHF.

The rearrangement joins TRBV7-9 to TRBJ2-3; no clear D. V lost 4 bases to trimming and J lost 5 bases, with 10 bases between them. CDR1 and CDR2 from the germline V gene are SEHNR and FQNEAQ (reference sequence). CDR3 size: 13 residues. The DNA for the CDR3 is TGTGCCAGCAGCTCCCCAGGTGGAGATACGCAGTATTTT. Protein: CASSSPGGDTQYF. Supplemented by reference TRBV7-9 and TRBJ2-3, the full variable domain reads DTGVSQNPRHKITKRGQNVTFRCDPISEHNRLYWYRQTLGQGPEFLTYFQNEAQLEKSRLLSDRFSAERPKGSFSTLEIQRTEQGDSAMYLCASSSPGGDTQYFGPGTRLTVL.

The V and J genes are TRBV19 and TRBJ2-5; D is ambiguous. The CDR3 sequence is 13 residues long. V lost 4 bases and J lost 5, with 11 bases in between. Looked up from germline, CDR1 is LNHDA and CDR2 is SQIVND (reference sequence). CDR3 bases: TGTGCCAGTAGTAGCTTTGCGATGGAGACCCAGTACTTC. Residues: CASSSFAMETQYF.

V is TRBV11-2 and J is TRBJ2-2; D is unresolved. Trimming pared 3 bases from V and 5 bases from J, leaving 13 bases between. Germline CDR1 reads SGHAT; CDR2 reads FQNNGV. This CDR3 contains 15 residues. The CDR3 spells CASSFRALGTGELFF. The CDR3 DNA reads as TGTGCCAGCAGCTTTAGGGCCCTAGGTACCGGGGAGCTGTTTTTT. Combining the CDR3 with reference TRBV11-2 and TRBJ2-2 gives the whole variable domain EAGVAQSPRYKIIEKRQSVAFWCNPISGHATLYWYQQILGQGPKLLIQFQNNGVVDDSQLPKDRFSAERLKGVDSTLKIQPAKLEDSAVYLCASSFRALGTGELFFGEGSRLTVL.

This chain links TRBV4-3 with TRBJ2-7; a weak D match, TRBD1 (5 bases). Germline assignment: CDR1 LGHNA and CDR2 YSLEER. The CDR3 totals 16 residues. V was clipped by 4 bases and J by 3 bases, with 19 bases between them. CDR3 nucleotide sequence: TGCGCCAGCAGCCGTTTCCCCCAGGGCCAAGACTACGAGCAGTACTTC. Its protein product is CASSRFPQGQDYEQYF.

V gene TRBV5-5 combines with J gene TRBJ1-2; 7 nucleotides align to TRBD1. This CDR3 region has 14 residues. Trimming removed 4 bases from V and 1 base from J; junction bases left unmatched: 4. Per germline, CDR1 SGHKS and CDR2 YYEKEE (reference sequence). The CDR3 bases are TGTGCCAGCAGCCCGGGGACAGTTAACTATGGCTACACCTTC. Protein sequence: CASSPGTVNYGYTF.

V gene TRBV9 combines with J gene TRBJ1-1, with TRBD1 identical over 7 bases. Germline V gene sequence: CDR1 SGDLS, CDR2 YYNGEE. J lost 5 bases, V lost 5 bases, and 9 bases had no gene match. The CDR3 loop spans 14 amino acids. DNA of the CDR3: TGTGCCAGCAGTTCTCGACAGGGAGGGACTGAAGCTTTCTTT. Residues: CASSSRQGGTEAFF. The variable domain in full, completed from reference TRBV9 and TRBJ1-1, reads DSGVTQTPKHLITATGQRVTLRCSPRSGDLSVYWYQQSLDQGLQFLIQYYNGEERAKGNILERFSAQQFPDLHSELNLSSLELGDSALYFCASSSRQGGTEAFFGQGTRLTVV.

The gene calls are TRBV7-9 and TRBJ2-3, with TRBD2 identical over 7 bases. The germline V gene has CDR1 SEHNR and CDR2 FQNEAQ (reference sequence). There are 15 residues in the CDR3. The ends lost 0 bases at V and 5 bases at J; junction bases unmatched: 5. CDR3 sequence (DNA): TGTGCCAGCAGCTTAGCCGGGGGGACGGGAGATACGCAGTATTTT. This codes for CASSLAGGTGDTQYF.

V is TRBV19 and J is TRBJ1-1; the D is unclear. This CDR3 region has 14 residues. Deletions cut 5 bases from V and 5 bases from J, with 15 bases between. Germline V lookup: CDR1 LNHDA, CDR2 SQIVND (reference sequence). The chain's CDR3 is CASSYRPVWTEAFF. For the CDR3, the DNA is TGTGCCAGTAGTTACCGACCGGTTTGGACTGAAGCTTTCTTT.